The 21 T cell receptor beta chains listed next were all sequenced from one sample in a study of blood T cell repertoires in COVID-19. Measured with immunoSEQ multiplex PCR; TCRdb has only the in-frame clones, and not every one. Of about 95,000 clones in the sample, about 89% are singletons; the top ten hold more than 3%. Sequenced: peripheral blood. The receptors were sampled from a woman in her 70s with acute or convalescent COVID-19.

The chain carries TRBV2 and TRBJ2-7; 13 bases are a match to TRBD2. Germline CDR1 and CDR2: SNHLY and FYNNEI. V was pared by 6 bases and J by 2 bases, with 22 bases of the junction left unmatched. The CDR3 spans 21 residues. CDR3 DNA sequence: TGTGCCAGCAGCCCTTCAGAAACCCTGACTAGCGGGGGGAGACGACCCTACGAGCAGTACGTC. It translates to CASSPSETLTSGGRRPYEQYV.

In nucleotides, the CDR3 is TGCAGCGCTATACGATCCGCGGACACTGAAGCTTTCTTT. This encodes CSAIRSADTEAFF. V and J are TRBV29-1 and TRBJ1-1; D is unresolved. The CDR3 is 13 amino acids. Deletions cut 7 bases from V and 3 bases from J, with 15 bases between. The germline V gene has CDR1 SQVTM and CDR2 ANQGSEA.

The chain has TRBV5-1 and TRBJ1-4, with 9 bases lining up with TRBD1. The junction had 7 bases not matched to a gene; V was cut back by 4 bases and J by 6 bases. CDR1 and CDR2 (germline): SGHRS, YFSETQ. This CDR3 comprises 15 residues. Here the CDR3 DNA reads TGCGCCAGCAGCATAGGACAGGGGAGGCATGAAAAACTGTTTTTT. Amino acids: CASSIGQGRHEKLFF.

The chain is built from TRBV28 and TRBJ1-2; 7 bases line up with TRBD1. V dropped 7 bases and J dropped 5; count of bases not matched to a gene: 7. CDR3 length equals 13 residues. Germline-derived CDR1 and CDR2 are MDHEN and SYDVKM. Written as DNA, the CDR3 is TGTGCCAGCAACCCAGACAGGGCTTATGGCTACACCTTC. It is translated as CASNPDRAYGYTF.

The V gene is TRBV13, the J gene TRBJ2-1; D unresolved. V was shortened by 5 bases and J by 13 bases, with 18 bases between the two germline ends. The CDR3 runs 13 residues. Germline V gene lookup returns CDR1 PRHDT and CDR2 FYEKMQ (reference sequence). The CDR3 nucleotides read TGTGCCAGCAGCCCCTACGGTAGTCTGGTCCAGTTCTTC. This codes for CASSPYGSLVQFF.

The genes are TRBV28 and TRBJ2-3, with 7 bases aligning to TRBD2. The CDR3 is 14 amino acids. Germline V gives CDR1 MDHEN, CDR2 SYDVKM. After removal of 2 bases from V and 4 bases from J, the junction contained 3 bases not matched to a gene. CDR3 loop: CASSLTGGPDTQYF. The CDR3 DNA follows: TGTGCCAGCAGTTTAACGGGAGGTCCAGATACGCAGTATTTT.

This chain joins TRBV9 and TRBJ2-7; maybe TRBD2 (5 bases). The CDR3 totals 14 residues. Trimming stripped 5 bases from V and 0 bases from J, with 12 bases between. CDR1 SGDLS and CDR2 YYNGEE come from the germline V gene. This chain's CDR3 is CASSGLSSSYEQYF. CDR3 bases: TGTGCCAGCAGTGGACTCTCGAGCTCCTACGAGCAGTACTTC.

The chain has TRBV18 and TRBJ1-4; the D is unclear. V gave up 1 base and J gave up 0 bases, with 9 bases separating them. The CDR3 has 16 residues. Germline CDR1 is KGHSH and CDR2 is LQKENI. CDR3 DNA sequence: TGTGCCAGCTCACCACAGCGTGGCTCAACTAATGAAAAACTGTTTTTT. It specifies CASSPQRGSTNEKLFF.

This clone was detected only once. The chain links TRBV19 to TRBJ2-1; 7 bases map to TRBD2. V lost 9 bases, J lost 12 bases, and 8 bases stayed unmatched. Germline CDR1 LNHDA, CDR2 SQIVND (reference sequence). The CDR3 is 11 residues long. CDR3 loop: CASMSGVRQFF. DNA of the CDR3: TGTGCCAGCATGAGCGGGGTTCGGCAGTTCTTC.

The chain links TRBV19 to TRBJ1-6, with 11 nucleotides matching TRBD1. There are 15 residues in the CDR3. V trimming: 4 bases; J trimming: 10 bases; junction bases outside the gene matches: 6. From germline, CDR1 is LNHDA and CDR2 SQIVND (reference sequence). The CDR3 region is CASSTGTGGVSPLHF. The CDR3 DNA follows: TGTGCCAGTAGTACCGGGACAGGGGGAGTATCACCCCTCCACTTT.

A few counts support this clone. The genes are TRBV5-6 and TRBJ1-2, with D possibly being TRBD1 (5 bases). The length of the CDR3 is 13 residues. Germline V gives CDR1 SGHDT, CDR2 YYEEEE. V shed 1 base and J shed 8 bases, with 12 bases lying between them. This CDR3 is CASSLSSYRGYTF. The CDR3 DNA is TGTGCCAGCAGCTTGAGTAGCTACAGGGGCTACACCTTC.

The V gene is TRBV18, the J gene TRBJ2-1; no clear D gene. CDR1 is KGHSH, CDR2 LQKENI, per germline. The CDR3 contains 11 residues. Trimming pared 6 bases from V and 6 bases from J, leaving 6 bases between. CDR3 sequence: CASSGSNEQFF. The CDR3 DNA is TGTGCCAGCTCCGGGTCCAATGAGCAGTTCTTC. The full variable domain, its missing parts supplied by reference TRBV18 and TRBJ2-1, is NAGVMQNPRHLVRRRGQEARLRCSPMKGHSHVYWYRQLPEEGLKFMVYLQKENIIDESGMPKERFSAEFPKEGPSILRIQQVVRGDSAAYFCASSGSNEQFFGPGTRLTVL.

The CDR3 coding sequence is TGTGCCAGCAGCCAACCGGATGCGGGGAGCTCCTACAATGAGCAGTTCTTC. The encoded protein is CASSQPDAGSSYNEQFF. This chain joins TRBV4-2 and TRBJ2-1; D is perhaps TRBD2 (6 bases). CDR1 and CDR2 from the germline V gene are LGHNA and YNFKEQ. The CDR3 has 17 residues. V lost 2 bases and J lost 0, with 14 bases in between.

The CDR3 region is CASSDSAGAGANVLTF. CDR3 coding DNA: TGTGCCAGCAGTGACTCAGCAGGGGCTGGGGCCAACGTCCTGACTTTC. The V and J genes are TRBV6-4 and TRBJ2-6; D might be TRBD1 (6 bases). Trimming removed 0 bases at V and 2 bases at J, with 8 bases between. This CDR3 is built from 16 residues. In germline, CDR1 is MRHNA, CDR2 SNTAGT.

The CDR3 DNA follows: TGTGCCAGCAGCCAATGGGACATAAACACCGGGGAGCTGTTTTTT. Translated, it gives CASSQWDINTGELFF. The chain has TRBV3-1 (or the pseudogene TRBV3-2) and TRBJ2-2; the D gene is possibly TRBD1 (6 bases). The CDR3 is 15 amino acids. The germline V gene encodes CDR1 LGHDT and CDR2 YNNKEL (reference sequence). Between the trimmed V and J ends, which lost 2 bases and 2 bases, there was a span of 9 bases.

DNA of the CDR3: TGTGCCAGTAGTGCCGCGGACAGGGGTGTCGGTCAGCCCCAGCATTTT. It codes for CASSAADRGVGQPQHF. The rearrangement uses TRBV19 and TRBJ1-5, with TRBD1 identical over 9 bases. Germline trimming cut 5 bases from V and 6 bases from J; bases unmatched to any gene: 11. The CDR3 extends over 16 amino acids. The germline CDR1 and CDR2 sequences are LNHDA and SQIVND (reference sequence).

The chain has TRBV11-2 and TRBJ2-7, with D unclear. CDR1 and CDR2 from the germline V gene are SGHAT and FQNNGV. The CDR3 length is 13 residues. V was trimmed by 1 base and J by 5 bases, leaving 9 bases between them. The CDR3 nucleotides are TGTGCCAGCAGCTTAGTACACCGGGACGAGCAGTACTTC. Protein sequence: CASSLVHRDEQYF. Drawing the rest from reference TRBV11-2 and TRBJ2-7, the complete variable domain is EAGVAQSPRYKIIEKRQSVAFWCNPISGHATLYWYQQILGQGPKLLIQFQNNGVVDDSQLPKDRFSAERLKGVDSTLKIQPAKLEDSAVYLCASSLVHRDEQYFGPGTRLTVT.

This clone was observed a handful of times. The chain uses TRBV5-4 and TRBJ2-7; TRBD2 matches 7 bases. Germline V gene data show CDR1 as SGHNT and CDR2 as YYREEE (reference sequence). The CDR3 is made up of 14 amino acids. The trim removed 6 bases at V and 5 bases at J, leaving 11 bases unmatched. The CDR3 DNA reads as TGTGCCAGCAACCCGGGACTACCGGTGCACGAGCAGTACTTC. This sequence encodes CASNPGLPVHEQYF.

The genes are TRBV20-1 and TRBJ2-5; D not certain. The CDR3 loop spans 10 amino acids. The ends were cut back, 3 bases at V and 5 bases at J, with 4 bases in the middle. CDR1 and CDR2 from the germline V gene are DFQATT and SNEGSKA (reference sequence). The CDR3 bases are TGCAGTGCTAGGGAGGAGACCCAGTACTTC. Its translation is CSAREETQYF.

The gene calls are TRBV5-1 and TRBJ1-4; D possibly corresponds to TRBD1 (6 bases). CDR3 length: 15 amino acids. Germline lookup yields CDR1 SGHRS and CDR2 YFSETQ. The V end was cut by 0 bases, the J end by 4 bases, with 10 bases between. The CDR3 nucleotides are TGCGCCAGCAGCTTGGCACAGGGTTATAATGAAAAACTGTTTTTT. Residues: CASSLAQGYNEKLFF.

The CDR3 sequence is CASSLSGRDQETQYF. The CDR3 coding sequence is TGTGCCAGCAGCCTTAGCGGGAGGGACCAAGAGACCCAGTACTTC. The chain carries TRBV3-1 (or the pseudogene TRBV3-2) and TRBJ2-5; TRBD2 matches 11 bases. V lost 4 bases, J lost 0 bases, and 1 base stayed unmatched. Germline CDR1 is LGHDT and CDR2 is YNNKEL (reference sequence). This CDR3 contains 15 residues.